A single count supports the clone carrying this TCR beta chain. From germline, CDR1 is SGDLS and CDR2 YYNGEE. The V gene lost 4 bases and the J gene lost 0 bases, with 10 bases spanning the gap. CDR3 size: 15 residues. This entry is derived from a study of blood T cell repertoires in COVID-19. For the study at large: Sources were T cells, B-cell-depleted T cells, or PBMCs; the material itself was cDNA or gDNA.

In the authors' workflow: Amplification with reference gene primers provided the estimates of nucleated cell counts. Only in-frame clones appear in the TCRdb table, and some are missing; sequencing was by immunoSEQ multiplex PCR. That table furnishes V, J and clone size, whereas the DNA furnished D and trimming. The repertoire holds about 62,000 clones, with more than 80% as singletons. V gene TRBV9 combines with J gene TRBJ1-4, with D possibly TRBD1 on 6 matching bases. This clonotype was obtained from an elderly woman with acute or convalescent COVID-19. Sequencing was performed on peripheral blood. CDR3 in amino acids: CASSWGGSTNEKLFF. DNA of the CDR3: TGTGCCAGCAGCTGGGGGGGCTCAACTAATGAAAAACTGTTTTTT.